A single TCR beta chain is shown here with its context. Its cognate antigen is unknown. This may be a read error: a much more frequent sequence differs by one nucleotide. This sample is part of a study of T cells in Graves' hyperthyroidism and ophthalmopathy. V was pared by 4 bases and J by 2 bases, with 15 bases between. CDR1 and CDR2 (germline): MNHNS, SASEGT. This CDR3 is built from 16 residues. TCR beta CDR3 regions were amplified from RNA transcripts. Initially, a first-round RT-PCR of the TCR CDR3 employed the HTBI primer set. TCRdb reanalysed the multiplex PCR reads using MiXCR and keeps one entry per CDR3 protein. The sample has 500,000 to 750,000 distinct CDR3 sequences, about 43% seen once. Study-wide results and caveats: In validation, the model predicted ophthalmopathy. These predictions came a median about 6.2 months before onset. Researchers found most expanded thyroid clonotypes above 0.001 in blood as well.

Hyperthyroidism was newly diagnosed in patients aged 18 to 65 (duration under 2 months). V gene TRBV6-1 combines with J gene TRBJ2-1; D unclear. Sequenced material: peripheral blood or thyroid tissue (not recorded which). The receptor was isolated from a young woman with Graves' hyperthyroidism. CDR3 in amino acids: CASSGPGNRAYNEQFF. The CDR3 nucleotides are TGTGCCAGCAGTGGGCCTGGTAACAGAGCCTACAATGAGCAGTTCTTC.